This T cell receptor (beta chain) stems from a study of sequential checkpoint blockade in melanoma. Germline assignment: CDR1 SGHTS and CDR2 YDEGEE. V lost 2 bases, J lost 1 base, and 6 bases lay in between. This CDR3 region has 13 residues. Some clones are missing from TCRdb's copy, which holds only in-frame ones; the method was immunoSEQ multiplex PCR. The profile shows 25,000 to 35,000 clones, 77% of them singletons. Treatment meaning: randomized to nivolumab then ipilimumab (arm A) or the reverse (arm B). The chain is built from TRBV5-8 and TRBJ1-1; D not certain. Here the sequenced sample was CD8+ T cells sorted from blood (inferred from file names), taken from a patient given nivolumab and ipilimumab in sequence. The TCR originated in a human donor with melanoma. The CDR3 protein is CASSFSGNTEAFF. DNA of the CDR3: TGTGCCAGCAGCTTTTCAGGGAACACTGAAGCTTTCTTT.